This T cell receptor beta chain was documented in a study of control samples from healthy donors and cancer patients. The V gene's germline CDR1 is KGHDR and CDR2 SFDVKD. The CDR3 extends over 16 amino acids. Deletions cut 9 bases from V and 11 bases from J, with 29 bases between. The assay was immunoSEQ multiplex PCR, and TCRdb's table has in-frame clones only and misses some. The sample contains more than 95,000 clones, approximately 84% of which appear only once. The sample taken for sequencing was blood. V and J are TRBV24-1 and TRBJ2-3; D tentatively fits TRBD1 or TRBD2 (5 bases each). The source of this sequence is a man younger than 30 in good health. In DNA, the CDR3 is TGTGCCACCGGAGAGTCCGGGACGGCTGGGGATATGAGGCAGTATTTT. Its protein product is CATGESGTAGDMRQYF.